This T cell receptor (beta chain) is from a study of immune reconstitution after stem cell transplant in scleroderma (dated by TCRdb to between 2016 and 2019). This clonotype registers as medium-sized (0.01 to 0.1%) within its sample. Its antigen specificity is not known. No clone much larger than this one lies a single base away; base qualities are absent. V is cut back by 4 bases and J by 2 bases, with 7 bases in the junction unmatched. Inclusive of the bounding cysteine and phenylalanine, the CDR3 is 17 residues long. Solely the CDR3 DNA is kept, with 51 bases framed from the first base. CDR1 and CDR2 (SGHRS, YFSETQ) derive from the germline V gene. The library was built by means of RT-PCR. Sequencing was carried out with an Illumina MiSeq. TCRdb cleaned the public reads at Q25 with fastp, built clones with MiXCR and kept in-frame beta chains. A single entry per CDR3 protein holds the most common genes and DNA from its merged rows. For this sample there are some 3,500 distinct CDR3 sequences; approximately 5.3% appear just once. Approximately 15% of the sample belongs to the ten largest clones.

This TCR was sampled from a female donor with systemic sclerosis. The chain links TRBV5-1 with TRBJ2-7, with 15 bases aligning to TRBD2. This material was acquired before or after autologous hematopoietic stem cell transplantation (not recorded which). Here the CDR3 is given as CASSHPGTSGGTYEQYF. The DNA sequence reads TGCGCCAGCAGCCATCCCGGGACTAGCGGGGGGACCTACGAGCAGTACTTC.